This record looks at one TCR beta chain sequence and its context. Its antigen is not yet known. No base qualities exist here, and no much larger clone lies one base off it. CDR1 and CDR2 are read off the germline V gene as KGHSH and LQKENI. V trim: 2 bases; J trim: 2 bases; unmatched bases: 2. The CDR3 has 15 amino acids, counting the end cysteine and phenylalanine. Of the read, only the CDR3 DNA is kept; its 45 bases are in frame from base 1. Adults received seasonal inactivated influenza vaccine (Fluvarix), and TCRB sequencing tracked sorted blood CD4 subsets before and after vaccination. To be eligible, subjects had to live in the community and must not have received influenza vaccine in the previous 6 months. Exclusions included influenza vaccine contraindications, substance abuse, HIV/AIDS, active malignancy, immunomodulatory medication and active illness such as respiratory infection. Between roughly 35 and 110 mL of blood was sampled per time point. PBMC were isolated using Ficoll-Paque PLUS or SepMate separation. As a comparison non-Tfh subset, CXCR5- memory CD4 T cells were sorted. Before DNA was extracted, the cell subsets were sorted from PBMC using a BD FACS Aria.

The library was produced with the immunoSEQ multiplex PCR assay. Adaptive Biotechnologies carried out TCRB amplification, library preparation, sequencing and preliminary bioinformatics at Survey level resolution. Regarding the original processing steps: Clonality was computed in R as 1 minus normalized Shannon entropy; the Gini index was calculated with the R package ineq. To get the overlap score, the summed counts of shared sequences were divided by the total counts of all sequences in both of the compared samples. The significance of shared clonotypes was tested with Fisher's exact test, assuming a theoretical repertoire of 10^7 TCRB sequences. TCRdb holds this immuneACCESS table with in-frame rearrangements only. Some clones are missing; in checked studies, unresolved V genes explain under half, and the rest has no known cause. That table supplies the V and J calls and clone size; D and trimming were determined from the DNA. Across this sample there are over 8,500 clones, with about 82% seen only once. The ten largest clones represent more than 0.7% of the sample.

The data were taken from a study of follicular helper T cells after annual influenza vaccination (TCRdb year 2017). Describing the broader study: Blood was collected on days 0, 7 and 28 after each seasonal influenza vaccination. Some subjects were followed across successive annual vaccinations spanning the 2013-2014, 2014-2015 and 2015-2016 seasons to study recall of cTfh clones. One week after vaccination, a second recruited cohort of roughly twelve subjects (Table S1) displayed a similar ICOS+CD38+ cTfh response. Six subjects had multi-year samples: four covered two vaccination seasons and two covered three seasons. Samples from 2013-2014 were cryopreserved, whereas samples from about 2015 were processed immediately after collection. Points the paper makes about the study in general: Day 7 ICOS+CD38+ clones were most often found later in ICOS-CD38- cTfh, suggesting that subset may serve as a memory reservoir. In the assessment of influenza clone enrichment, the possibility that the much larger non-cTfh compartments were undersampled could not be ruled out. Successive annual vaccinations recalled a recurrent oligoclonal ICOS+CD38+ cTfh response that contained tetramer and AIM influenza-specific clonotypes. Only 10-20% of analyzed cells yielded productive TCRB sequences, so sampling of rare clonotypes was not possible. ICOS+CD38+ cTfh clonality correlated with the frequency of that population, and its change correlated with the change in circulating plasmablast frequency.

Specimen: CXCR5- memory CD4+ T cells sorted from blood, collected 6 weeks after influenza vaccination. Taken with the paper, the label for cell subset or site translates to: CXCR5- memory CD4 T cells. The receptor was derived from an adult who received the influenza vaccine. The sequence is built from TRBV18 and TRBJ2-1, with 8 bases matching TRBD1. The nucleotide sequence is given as TGTGCCAGCTCACCAAGGACAGGGACCTACAATGAGCAGTTCTTC. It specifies CASSPRTGTYNEQFF.